This T cell receptor (beta chain) was sequenced in a study of identical twins. TCRdb itself ran the 5' RACE reads through MiXCR, one entry per CDR3 protein. The sample has about 250,000 distinct CDR3 sequences, approximately 8.3% seen once. The same sample was also studied in work on yellow fever vaccine responses in identical twins.

The TCR originated in a woman in her late teens or twenties in good health. Specimen: CD8+ T cells sorted from blood.

CDR3 sequence reads: CSAREGTREGSYNEQFF. The CDR3 bases are TGCAGTGCTAGGGAGGGGACGCGGGAGGGCTCCTACAATGAGCAGTTCTTC. V gene TRBV20-1 combines with J gene TRBJ2-1; TRBD2 matches 9 bases. Germline V lookup: CDR1 DFQATT, CDR2 SNEGSKA (reference sequence). This CDR3 contains 17 residues. V lost 3 bases and J lost 0; bases outside the gene matches: 9.